The source of this TCR beta chain is a study of T cell repertoires in cytomegalovirus infection. Study information: Peptides in the study included HLA-C-restricted and HLA-B-restricted CMV epitopes. It was the public TCR beta signatures that indicated both CMV infection and matching HLA type.

Unmatched junction bases numbered 8, after V lost 4 bases and J lost 4 bases. CDR1 and CDR2 (germline): MNHNY, SVGAGI (reference sequence). The CDR3 spans 16 residues. A remark on this clonotype: Its specificity is not known.

The study's findings and limits: CMV-specific TCR beta clonotypes restricted by HLA-C were the ones dominating the ex vivo response. Using cumulative public TCR beta family frequency, the authors identified those who carried CMV together with the relevant HLA.

One entry per CDR3 protein results from TCRdb running MiXCR on the reads. This sample has about 900,000 distinct CDR3 sequences; approximately 30% occur once, and the top ten carry around an eighth. The sequence was collected from a human donor in good health (CMV status not recorded). Some clones in this sample may be carry-over from other donors' samples. The chain joins TRBV6-6 to TRBJ2-5, with 11 bases identical to TRBD2. The sequences come from cultured CD8+ T cells from PBMCs, collected from culture after CMV antigen stimulation. In nucleotides, the CDR3 is TGTGCCAGCAGTTCCAACGGACTAGCGGGCCGAGAGACCCAGTACTTC. Translating gives CASSSNGLAGRETQYF.